Shown below are 17 T cell receptor beta chains from a single sample sequenced in a study of blood T cells in healthy people across ages (dated by TCRdb to between 2014 and 2016). Library construction relied on 5' RACE. This sample was sequenced with an Illumina HiSeq 2500. A second 7 to 11 cycle PCR used a sample-barcoded 5' primer and a J-beta primer mix. TCRdb took the public reads, trimmed them with fastp at Q25, ran MiXCR for clone calling and kept in-frame beta chains. A single entry per CDR3 protein holds the most common genes and DNA from its merged rows. This sample lists about 800,000 distinct CDR3 sequences; 58% were detected once. Together, the top ten hold over 20% of the sample. The sample comprised blood. The receptors here all came from a young man in good health.

The rearrangement uses TRBV6-1 and TRBJ2-1; D could derive from TRBD1 or TRBD2 (6 bases each). The CDR3 is 15 amino acids. V shed 5 bases and J shed 3 bases, with 14 bases lying between them. Germline V lookup: CDR1 MNHNS, CDR2 SASEGT. The DNA of the CDR3 is TGTGCCAGCAGTTTCAGGGGACTGCGCTACAATGAGCAGTTCTTC. Its translation: CASSFRGLRYNEQFF.

The V and J genes are TRBV7-2 and TRBJ1-5, with TRBD1 matching over 9 bases. Germline V gene sequence: CDR1 SGHTA, CDR2 FQGNSA. The CDR3 runs to 16 residues. V gave up 5 bases and J gave up 1 base; unmatched junction bases: 6. DNA for the CDR3: TGTGCCAGCAGCAGACAGGGGGTCAGAAGCAATCAGCCCCAGCATTTT. It is translated as CASSRQGVRSNQPQHF.

This clonotype occurred once. The chain has TRBV12-3 or TRBV12-4 and TRBJ1-2; TRBD1 agrees at 8 bases. The V and J ends lost 5 bases and 13 bases, in that order; junction bases with no gene match: 9. This CDR3 is built from 12 residues. CDR3 amino acids: CASSETGAGSTF. The CDR3 DNA reads as TGTGCCAGCAGTGAGACAGGGGCAGGCAGCACCTTC.

This sequence joins TRBV5-1 and TRBJ2-5; TRBD1 is a possible D gene (6 bases). Trimming pared 3 bases from V and 5 bases from J, leaving 14 bases between. The CDR3 is 14 amino acids. CDR1 and CDR2 from the germline V gene are SGHRS and YFSETQ. The CDR3 bases are TGCGCCAGCAGCTCCTGGGGACAAAGGGAGACCCAGTACTTC. As protein: CASSSWGQRETQYF.

This sequence joins TRBV19 and TRBJ2-7, with D perhaps TRBD1 (5 bases). Germline values: CDR1 LNHDA, CDR2 SQIVND (reference sequence). This CDR3 comprises 15 residues. The V end lost 5 bases, the J end lost 4 bases, and 18 bases lay between the germline ends. The CDR3 coding sequence is TGTGCCAGTAGTCCCCGTGGGGCAGGGCTGTACGAGCAGTACTTC. This sequence encodes CASSPRGAGLYEQYF.

This rearrangement joins TRBV7-2 to TRBJ2-4; TRBD1 agrees at 12 bases. The CDR3 covers 15 residues. Germline V CDR1 and CDR2: SGHTA, FQGNSA. V trimming: 5 bases; J trimming: 13 bases; junction bases outside the gene matches: 12. The CDR3 region has the DNA TGTGCCAGCAGCACAACCGGGACAGGGGGCTATGAGCAGTACTTC. Its translation: CASSTTGTGGYEQYF.

J is TRBJ2-4 and V is TRBV3-1; D unresolved. Trimming stripped 1 base from V and 2 bases from J, with 9 bases between. The CDR3 sequence is 15 residues long. CDR1 is LGHDT and CDR2 is YNNKEL in the germline V gene (reference sequence). As DNA, the CDR3 is TGTGCCAGCAGCCAAGCGGGTGGGCCCAAAAACATTCAGTACTTC. Its protein product is CASSQAGGPKNIQYF.

This rearrangement joins TRBV3-1 to TRBJ2-2; D ambiguous. The CDR3 sequence is 13 residues long. Trimming shortened V by 0 bases and J by 5 bases, and 4 bases separated the two germline ends. Germline V CDR1 and CDR2: LGHDT, YNNKEL (reference sequence). The chain's CDR3 is CASSQEQTGELFF. As DNA, the CDR3 is TGTGCCAGCAGCCAAGAACAAACCGGGGAGCTGTTTTTT.

The V call is TRBV20-1, the J call TRBJ2-4, with D possibly being TRBD1 (6 bases). The J call may be in error: the DNA end matches TRBJ2-7 better. This CDR3 has 15 amino acids. Germline V gene data show CDR1 as DFQATT and CDR2 as SNEGSKA (reference sequence). CDR3 region: CSARKFAGASDEQYF. For the CDR3, the DNA is TGCAGTGCTAGGAAATTCGCAGGGGCTTCCGACGAGCAGTACTTC.

This clonotype has only a few counts. This chain links TRBV12-3 or TRBV12-4 with TRBJ1-1; D is uncertain. The CDR3 has 12 amino acids. The V end lost 6 bases, the J end lost 4 bases, and 9 bases lay between the germline ends. The CDR3 reads CASSDLGTEAFF. For the CDR3, the DNA is TGTGCCAGCAGCGATCTGGGCACTGAAGCTTTCTTT.

As to this clonotype: Compared with germline, one end of the junction differs, possibly owing to a read error. The chain joins TRBV11-2 to TRBJ2-6, with a weak D call TRBD1 (6 bases). This CDR3 region has 18 residues. Germline V gives CDR1 SGHAT, CDR2 FQNNGV. The CDR3 nucleotides read TGCGCCAGCAGCCAAGAGAGGACAGAGATCTCTGGGGCCAACGTCCTGACTTTC. It codes for CASSQERTEISGANVLTF.

This clonotype was seen a handful of times. The chain couples TRBV7-2 to TRBJ1-5, with a tentative D call TRBD1 (5 bases). The ends were cut back, 6 bases at V and 7 bases at J, with 19 bases in the middle. CDR3 length: 15 residues. Per the germline V gene, CDR1 is SGHTA and CDR2 is FQGNSA. The DNA for the CDR3 is TGTGCCAGCAGTCAGACTCGTGACCGGGGGCAGCCCCAGCATTTT. Its protein is CASSQTRDRGQPQHF.

V gene TRBV29-1 combines with J gene TRBJ2-3; D unresolved. The CDR3 is made up of 16 amino acids. V lost 0 bases and J lost 0, with 13 bases in between. The germline gives CDR1 SQVTM, CDR2 ANQGSEA. For the CDR3, the DNA is TGCAGCGTTGAAGATCGACTGACCGCTAGCACAGATACGCAGTATTTT. This encodes CSVEDRLTASTDTQYF.

V usage is TRBV9 and J usage is TRBJ2-7; D is perhaps TRBD2 (6 bases). Germline V gene lookup returns CDR1 SGDLS and CDR2 YYNGEE. The germline V and J ends were trimmed by 3 bases and 1 base, with 11 bases remaining between them. The CDR3 length is 14 residues. The CDR3 region has the DNA TGTGCCAGCAGCGCCAAGGAGGGGTCCTACGAGCAGTACTTC. Amino acid sequence: CASSAKEGSYEQYF. The whole variable domain, filled in from reference TRBV9 and TRBJ2-7, reads DSGVTQTPKHLITATGQRVTLRCSPRSGDLSVYWYQQSLDQGLQFLIQYYNGEERAKGNILERFSAQQFPDLHSELNLSSLELGDSALYFCASSAKEGSYEQYFGPGTRLTVT.

This CDR3 reads CSAPAGGLRETQYF. The CDR3 DNA sequence: TGCAGTGCACCAGCGGGGGGGCTCCGGGAGACCCAGTACTTC. The gene calls are TRBV20-1 and TRBJ2-7, with 10 bases identical to TRBD2. The J call may not be correct, given that the DNA end is closer to TRBJ2-5. Germline CDR1 is DFQATT and CDR2 is SNEGSKA (reference sequence). This CDR3 is 14 amino acids long.

This chain joins TRBV20-1 and TRBJ2-3, with D perhaps matching TRBD1 (6 bases). The CDR3 has 14 amino acids. Germline CDR1 reads DFQATT; CDR2 reads SNEGSKA (reference sequence). V was pared by 5 bases and J by 6 bases, with 18 bases between. CDR3 sequence reads: CSAEGVGFGDTQYF. CDR3 bases: TGCAGTGCTGAGGGGGTTGGTTTCGGGGATACGCAGTATTTT.

This CDR3 is CSAREVGSDTEAFF. CDR3 bases: TGCAGTGCTAGAGAGGTGGGCAGCGACACTGAAGCTTTCTTT. This chain uses TRBV20-1 with TRBJ1-1; D remains unclear. The germline gives CDR1 DFQATT, CDR2 SNEGSKA (reference sequence). The CDR3 length is 14 residues. Trimming took 0 bases from V and 3 from J, leaving 11 bases between them.